Shown below are 4 T cell receptor beta chains from a single sample sequenced in a study of T cell repertoires in cytomegalovirus infection. Via MiXCR, TCRdb re-called the reads, giving one row per CDR3 protein. Altogether around 180,000 distinct CDR3 sequences are present, over 25% being singletons, with the ten largest covering approximately 30%. Sample: PBMCs. The source is a human donor in good health (CMV status not recorded). Some clones in this sample may be carry-over from other donors' samples.

This chain links TRBV12-3 or TRBV12-4 with TRBJ1-6, with 8 positions matching TRBD1. The CDR3 spans 16 residues. Trimming at V came to 3 bases and at J to 7 bases, leaving 8 bases not matched to a gene. CDR3 loop: CASSFSGTGINSPLHF. The CDR3 region has the DNA TGTGCCAGCAGTTTCTCCGGGACAGGAATAAATTCACCCCTCCACTTT.

The chain links TRBV27 to TRBJ1-2, with D maybe TRBD1 (5 bases). V shed 10 bases and J shed 6 bases, with 15 bases lying between them. The CDR3 is made up of 12 amino acids. CDR1 MNHEY and CDR2 SMNVEV come from the germline V gene (reference sequence). The CDR3 DNA is TGTGCCATTTGGGAGAGGGACCATGGCTACACCTTC. As protein: CAIWERDHGYTF.

This clonotype has just a few counts. The chain has TRBV7-6 and TRBJ1-1; D perhaps matches TRBD1 (5 bases). The germline gives CDR1 SGHVS, CDR2 FNYEAQ. V was clipped by 5 bases and J by 4 bases, with 17 bases between them. The CDR3 length is 15 residues. The CDR3 nucleotides read TGTGCCAGCAGCCCGTCGGGACCGCTGGGCACTGAAGCTTTCTTT. Translation: CASSPSGPLGTEAFF. Based on the CDR3 plus reference TRBV7-6 and TRBJ1-1, the full variable domain is GAGVSQSPRYKVTKRGQDVALRCDPISGHVSLYWYRQALGQGPEFLTYFNYEAQQDKSGLPNDRFSAERPEGSISTLTIQRTEQRDSAMYRCASSPSGPLGTEAFFGQGTRLTVV.

The table lists this clonotype with many counts. The CDR3 DNA follows: TGTGCCAGCAGCTTTCAAGCGGGGGGGGCAGATACGCAGTATTTT. Its protein product is CASSFQAGGADTQYF. The chain carries TRBV7-2 and TRBJ2-3; the match to TRBD2 covers 10 bases. The CDR3 loop spans 15 amino acids. J lost 4 bases, V lost 3 bases, and 4 bases had no gene match. Germline CDR1 is SGHTA and CDR2 is FQGNSA.